Following are 19 T cell receptor beta chains from one sample sequenced in a study of ipilimumab plus nivolumab after autologous stem cell transplantation. Data came from immunoSEQ multiplex PCR; TCRdb stores just in-frame clones and leaves some out. The table has about 10,000 clones, approximately 80% seen once. This specimen was PBMCs, taken in a trial of ipilimumab plus nivolumab as post-transplant consolidation. These receptors all come from a male donor with diffuse large B-cell lymphoma.

V and J are TRBV6-1 and TRBJ2-7, with TRBD2 as a possible D gene (6 bases). The CDR3 is made up of 13 amino acids. CDR1 is MNHNS and CDR2 is SASEGT in the germline V gene. DNA of the CDR3: TGTGGCTGTCGAGAGGCAGGGAGGTACGAGCAGTACTTC. This sequence encodes CGCREAGRYEQYF.

The chain combines TRBV10-3 with TRBJ1-6; 9 bases fit TRBD1. From germline, CDR1 is ENHRY and CDR2 SYGVKD. After removal of 2 bases from V and 5 bases from J, the junction contained 4 bases not matched to a gene. CDR3 length: 16 residues. In nucleotides, the CDR3 is TGTGCCATCAGTGAGGGGGACAGGGTAGATAATTCACCCCTCCACTTT. Translating it yields CAISEGDRVDNSPLHF.

The rearrangement joins TRBV6-6 to TRBJ2-5, with 11 bases aligning to TRBD2. The better agreement between TRBJ2-7 and the DNA end casts doubt on the J call. CDR3 length: 15 residues. In germline, CDR1 is MNHNY, CDR2 SVGAGI (reference sequence). CDR3 bases: TGTGCCAGCAGTAATCTAGCGGGGGGATTATACGAGCAGTACTTC. Amino acids: CASSNLAGGLYEQYF.

The chain couples TRBV9 to TRBJ1-5, with D hard to call. Trimming removed 0 bases at V and 1 base at J, with 5 bases between. Per the germline V gene, CDR1 is SGDLS and CDR2 is YYNGEE. The CDR3 is made up of 14 amino acids. CDR3 sequence reads: CASSVAESNQPQHF. The DNA for the CDR3 is TGTGCCAGCAGCGTAGCTGAGAGCAATCAGCCCCAGCATTTT.

Comment on this clone: The junction departs from germline at one end; a sequencing error may be responsible. V gene TRBV10-3 combines with J gene TRBJ1-2; D gene uncertain. The CDR3 is made up of 12 amino acids. The germline V gene encodes CDR1 ENHRY and CDR2 SYGVKD. The CDR3 bases are TGTGCCAGCAGTTCGGGAATCTATGGCTACACCTTC. The encoded protein is CASSSGIYGYTF.

This clone was observed a handful of times. The V gene is TRBV2, the J gene TRBJ2-2, with TRBD1 as a possible D gene (6 bases). Germline CDR1 reads SNHLY; CDR2 reads FYNNEI. Trimming took 3 bases from V and 0 from J, leaving 8 bases between them. This CDR3 region has 15 residues. The CDR3 is CASSDRGPNTGELFF. CDR3 coding DNA: TGTGCCAGCAGTGACAGGGGACCGAACACCGGGGAGCTGTTTTTT.

Sample share makes this clone medium-sized. This chain connects TRBV28 to TRBJ2-5; TRBD1 agrees at 9 bases. Germline CDR1 and CDR2: MDHEN and SYDVKM. This CDR3 contains 13 residues. The ends lost 6 bases at V and 4 bases at J; junction bases unmatched: 3. Here the CDR3 reads CASRGQGRETQYF. CDR3 sequence (DNA): TGTGCCAGCAGGGGACAGGGAAGAGAGACCCAGTACTTC.

CDR3 DNA: TGTGCCAGCAGTGAGTCTGGGCGGGCTCAGCCCCAGCATTTT. Its translation is CASSESGRAQPQHF. This chain links TRBV2 with TRBJ1-5; no clear D gene. The V end lost 3 bases, the J end lost 6 bases, and 12 bases lay between the germline ends. The length of the CDR3 is 14 residues. Germline-derived CDR1 and CDR2 are SNHLY and FYNNEI.

This clone was recorded a few times. V and J are TRBV6-1 and TRBJ1-2; D gene unclear. The CDR3 totals 13 residues. In germline, CDR1 is MNHNS, CDR2 SASEGT. V dropped 7 bases and J dropped 4 bases, with 13 bases sitting between them. CDR3 loop: CASNLQETYGYTF. The CDR3 DNA is TGTGCCAGCAACCTTCAGGAGACCTATGGCTACACCTTC.

This clone came up a few times. The chain has TRBV7-3 and TRBJ1-6; D uncertain. V gave up 5 bases and J gave up 9 bases, with 5 bases separating them. This CDR3 region has 11 residues. Germline loops: CDR1 SGHTA, CDR2 FQGTGA. The CDR3 spells CASSHASPLHF. DNA for the CDR3: TGTGCCAGCAGCCACGCTTCACCCCTCCACTTT.

The J gene is TRBJ1-4, the V gene TRBV7-8; unclear D gene. The ends were cut back, 5 bases at V and 0 bases at J, with 10 bases in the middle. The CDR3 is made up of 15 amino acids. Germline V lookup: CDR1 SGHVS, CDR2 FQNEAQ. CDR3 residues: CASSPGTTTNEKLFF. For the CDR3, the DNA is TGTGCCAGCAGCCCCGGTACGACAACTAATGAAAAACTGTTTTTT. The whole variable domain, remainder taken from reference TRBV7-8 and TRBJ1-4, is GAGVSQSPRYKVAKRGQDVALRCDPISGHVSLFWYQQALGQGPEFLTYFQNEAQLDKSGLPSDRFFAERPEGSVSTLKIQRTQQEDSAVYLCASSPGTTTNEKLFFGSGTQLSVL.

In this sample, this clone turned up a few times. The chain joins TRBV19 to TRBJ2-1; D is uncertain. The CDR3 loop spans 13 amino acids. Germline loops: CDR1 LNHDA, CDR2 SQIVND (reference sequence). With 7 bases removed from V and 4 bases from J, the gap between germline ends came to 11 bases. The CDR3 sequence: CASTASLYNEQFF. Here the CDR3 DNA reads TGTGCCAGTACAGCTAGTTTGTACAATGAGCAGTTCTTC.

The V gene is TRBV6-6, the J gene TRBJ1-5; D is undetermined. V gave up 4 bases and J gave up 1 base, with 14 bases separating them. The CDR3 is 16 residues long. Germline V gene sequence: CDR1 MNHNY, CDR2 SVGAGI (reference sequence). This chain's CDR3 is CASSSKGSLSNQPQHF. In nucleotides, the CDR3 is TGTGCCAGCAGTTCAAAGGGTTCATTGAGCAATCAGCCCCAGCATTTT.

The genes are TRBV29-1 and TRBJ1-1; unclear D gene. The CDR3 is made up of 12 amino acids. CDR1 SQVTM and CDR2 ANQGSEA come from the germline V gene. V was pared by 5 bases and J by 0 bases, with 7 bases between. CDR3 sequence reads: CSVLTMNTEAFF. The DNA for the CDR3 is TGCAGCGTTCTGACCATGAACACTGAAGCTTTCTTT.

The V call is TRBV29-1, the J call TRBJ2-1; the match to TRBD1 covers 7 bases. This CDR3 has 14 residues. Looked up from germline, CDR1 is SQVTM and CDR2 is ANQGSEA. V lost 6 bases to trimming and J lost 2 bases; unmatched junction nucleotides: 7. The CDR3 region is CSVPRDRTYNEQFF. The CDR3 nucleotides read TGCAGCGTACCTCGGGACAGAACCTACAATGAGCAGTTCTTC.

The V and J genes are TRBV7-9 and TRBJ2-2; a weak D match, TRBD1 (5 bases). Between the trimmed V and J ends, which lost 4 bases and 0 bases, there was a span of 9 bases. Germline CDR1 and CDR2: SEHNR and FQNEAQ (reference sequence). CDR3 length: 15 residues. The CDR3 protein is CASSSRQTNTGELFF. CDR3 nucleotide sequence: TGTGCCAGCAGCTCCCGACAGACGAACACCGGGGAGCTGTTTTTT.

This clone was counted a few times. This chain connects TRBV19 to TRBJ2-7; 11 bases map to TRBD2. The CDR3 consists of 15 residues. V dropped 1 base and J dropped 7; count of bases not matched to a gene: 6. Germline V gene lookup returns CDR1 LNHDA and CDR2 SQIVND (reference sequence). CDR3 sequence: CASSIATSGVLEQYF. CDR3 in DNA: TGTGCCAGTAGTATAGCGACTAGCGGGGTGCTTGAGCAGTACTTC. Full variable domain (outside the CDR3, taken from reference TRBV19 and TRBJ2-7): DGGITQSPKYLFRKEGQNVTLSCEQNLNHDAMYWYRQDPGQGLRLIYYSQIVNDFQKGDIAEGYSVSREKKESFPLTVTSAQKNPTAFYLCASSIATSGVLEQYFGPGTRLTVT.

This chain joins TRBV19 and TRBJ1-2; 9 bases match TRBD1. J gave up 5 bases and V 9 bases, and 19 bases lay outside the gene matches. The CDR3 extends over 17 amino acids. Germline V gives CDR1 LNHDA, CDR2 SQIVND (reference sequence). For the CDR3, the DNA is TGTGCCAGCTCACCCACGTACGGACAGGGGATTGGGTATGGCTACACCTTC. Protein: CASSPTYGQGIGYGYTF.

The V call is TRBV4-2, the J call TRBJ2-7, with TRBD1 matching over 9 bases. J lost 3 bases, V lost 0 bases, and 6 bases had no gene match. Looked up from germline, CDR1 is LGHNA and CDR2 is YNFKEQ. The CDR3 totals 16 residues. As DNA, the CDR3 is TGTGCCAGCAGCCAAGATCTTGGGACAGGGCACTACGAGCAGTACTTC. Its translation is CASSQDLGTGHYEQYF.